This T cell receptor beta chain was retrieved from a study of T cell responses to AZD1222 COVID-19 vaccine. The study, taken as a whole, reports: CD4 TCRs linked to vaccination spanned spike, dominating at 160-218 and 743-854. After two AZD1222 doses, spike-specific TCR breadth and depth rose versus day 0.

Of note for this clone: Its specificity is not known.

Germline V gene lookup returns CDR1 MNHEY and CDR2 SVGAGI. The germline V and J ends were trimmed by 7 bases and 6 bases, with 10 bases remaining between them. This CDR3 is built from 12 residues. Produced via immunoSEQ multiplex PCR; TCRdb's table is partial and in-frame only. Counted here are about 66,000 clones, about 74% occurring once; the ten biggest clones make up roughly 4%. V is TRBV6-5 and J is TRBJ1-5, with D hard to call. The receptor comes from an adult who received the AZD1222 COVID-19 vaccine. The material was peripheral blood, obtained 28 days after the second AZD1222 dose. CDR3 protein: CASNSWFQPQHF. CDR3 sequence (DNA): TGTGCCAGCAATTCGTGGTTTCAGCCCCAGCATTTT.